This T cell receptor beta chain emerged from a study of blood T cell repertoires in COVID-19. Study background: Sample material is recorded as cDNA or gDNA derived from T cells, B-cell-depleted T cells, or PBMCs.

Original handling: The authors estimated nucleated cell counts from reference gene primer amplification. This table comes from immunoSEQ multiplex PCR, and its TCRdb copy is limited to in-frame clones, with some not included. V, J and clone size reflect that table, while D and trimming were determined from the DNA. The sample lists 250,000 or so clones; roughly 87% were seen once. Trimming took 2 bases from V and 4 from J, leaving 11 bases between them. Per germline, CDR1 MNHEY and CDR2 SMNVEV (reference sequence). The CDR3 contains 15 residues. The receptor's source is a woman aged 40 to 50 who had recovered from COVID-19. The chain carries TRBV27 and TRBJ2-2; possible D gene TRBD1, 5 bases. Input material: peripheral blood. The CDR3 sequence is CASSLQDRPTGELFF. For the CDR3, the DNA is TGTGCCAGCAGTTTACAAGACAGACCCACCGGGGAGCTGTTTTTT.